The entry below gives a single TCR beta chain sequence along with its context. The germline CDR1 and CDR2 sequences are SNHLY and FYNNEI. The CDR3 has 16 amino acids. With V trimmed by 6 bases and J by 3 bases, 7 bases remained unmatched. The data were obtained in a study of blood T cell repertoires in COVID-19. As processed by the authors: Reference gene primer amplification gave estimated nucleated cell counts. Assay: immunoSEQ multiplex PCR; the TCRdb copy retains only in-frame clones and omits some. V, J and clone size derive from that table, while D and trimming were established from the DNA sequence. Here the sample spans around 100,000 clones, 84% being singletons.

Specimen: peripheral blood. The V call is TRBV2, the J call TRBJ2-3, with 12 bases aligning to TRBD2. The sequence was collected from a human donor in a cohort sampled during active COVID-19. In DNA, the CDR3 is TGTGCCAGCAGAACAGGACTAGCGGGGAGGACAGATACGCAGTATTTT. Protein: CASRTGLAGRTDTQYF.